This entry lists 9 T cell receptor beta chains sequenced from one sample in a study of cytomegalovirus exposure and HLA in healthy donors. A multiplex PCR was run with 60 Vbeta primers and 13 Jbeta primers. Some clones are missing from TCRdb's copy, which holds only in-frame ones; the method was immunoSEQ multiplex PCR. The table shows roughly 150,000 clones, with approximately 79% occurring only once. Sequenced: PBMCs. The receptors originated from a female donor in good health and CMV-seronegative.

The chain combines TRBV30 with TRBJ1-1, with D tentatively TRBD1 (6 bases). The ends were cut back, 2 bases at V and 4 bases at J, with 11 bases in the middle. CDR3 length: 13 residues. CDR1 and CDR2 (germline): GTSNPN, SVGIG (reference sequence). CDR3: CAWSSGGGTEAFF. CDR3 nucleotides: TGTGCCTGGAGTTCGGGGGGCGGCACTGAAGCTTTCTTT.

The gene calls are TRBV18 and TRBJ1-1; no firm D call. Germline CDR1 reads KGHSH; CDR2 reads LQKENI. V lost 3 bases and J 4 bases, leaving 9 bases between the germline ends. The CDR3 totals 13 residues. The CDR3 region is CASSPNSLTEAFF. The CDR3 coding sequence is TGTGCCAGCTCACCTAACAGTCTCACTGAAGCTTTCTTT.

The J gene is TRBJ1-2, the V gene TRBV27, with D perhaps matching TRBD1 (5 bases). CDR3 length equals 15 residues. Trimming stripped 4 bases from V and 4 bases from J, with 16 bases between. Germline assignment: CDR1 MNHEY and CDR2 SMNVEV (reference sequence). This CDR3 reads CASSSSPQGLYGYTF. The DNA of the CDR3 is TGTGCCAGCAGTTCATCTCCCCAGGGCCTCTATGGCTACACCTTC.

In DNA form, the CDR3 reads TGTGCCAGCAGGACAGTCAATGAGCAGTTCTTC. Encoded protein: CASRTVNEQFF. V and J are TRBV28 and TRBJ2-1; D perhaps matches TRBD1 (5 bases). V shed 6 bases and J shed 6 bases, with 6 bases lying between them. This CDR3 has 11 residues. Germline V gene data show CDR1 as MDHEN and CDR2 as SYDVKM. Using reference TRBV28 and TRBJ2-1 for the parts outside the CDR3, the full variable domain is DVKVTQSSRYLVKRTGEKVFLECVQDMDHENMFWYRQDPGLGLRLIYFSYDVKMKEKGDIPEGYSVSREKKERFSLILESASTNQTSMYLCASRTVNEQFFGPGTRLTVL.

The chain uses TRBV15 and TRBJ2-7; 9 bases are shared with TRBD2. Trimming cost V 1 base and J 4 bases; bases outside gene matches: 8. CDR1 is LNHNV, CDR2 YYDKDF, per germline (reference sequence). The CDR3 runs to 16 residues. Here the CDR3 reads CATSRGGASGNYEQYF. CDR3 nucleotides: TGTGCCACCAGCAGAGGTGGGGCTAGCGGGAATTACGAGCAGTACTTC.

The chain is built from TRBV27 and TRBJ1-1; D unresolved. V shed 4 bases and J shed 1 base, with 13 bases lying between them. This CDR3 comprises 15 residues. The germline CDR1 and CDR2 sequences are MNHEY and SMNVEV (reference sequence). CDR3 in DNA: TGTGCCAGCAGTTCCCCCACGGTCACGAACACTGAAGCTTTCTTT. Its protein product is CASSSPTVTNTEAFF.

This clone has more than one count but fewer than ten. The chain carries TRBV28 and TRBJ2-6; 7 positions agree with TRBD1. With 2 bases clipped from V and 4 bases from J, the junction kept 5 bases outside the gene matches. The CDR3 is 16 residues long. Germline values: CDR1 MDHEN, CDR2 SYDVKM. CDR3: CASSLDAGGGANVLTF. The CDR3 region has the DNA TGTGCCAGCAGTTTAGACGCAGGGGGAGGGGCCAACGTCCTGACTTTC.

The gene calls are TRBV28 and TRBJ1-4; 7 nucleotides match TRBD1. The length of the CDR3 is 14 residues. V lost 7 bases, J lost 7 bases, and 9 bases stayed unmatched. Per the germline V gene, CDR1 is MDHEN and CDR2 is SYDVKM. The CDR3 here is CASTEQGLGEKLFF. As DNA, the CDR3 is TGTGCCAGCACTGAACAGGGGTTGGGTGAAAAACTGTTTTTT.

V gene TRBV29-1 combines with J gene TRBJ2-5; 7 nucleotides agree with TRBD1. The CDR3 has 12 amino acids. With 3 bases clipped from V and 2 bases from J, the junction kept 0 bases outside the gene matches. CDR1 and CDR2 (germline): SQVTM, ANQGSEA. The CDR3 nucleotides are TGCAGCGTTGAGGGACAGCAAGAGACCCAGTACTTC. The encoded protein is CSVEGQQETQYF.